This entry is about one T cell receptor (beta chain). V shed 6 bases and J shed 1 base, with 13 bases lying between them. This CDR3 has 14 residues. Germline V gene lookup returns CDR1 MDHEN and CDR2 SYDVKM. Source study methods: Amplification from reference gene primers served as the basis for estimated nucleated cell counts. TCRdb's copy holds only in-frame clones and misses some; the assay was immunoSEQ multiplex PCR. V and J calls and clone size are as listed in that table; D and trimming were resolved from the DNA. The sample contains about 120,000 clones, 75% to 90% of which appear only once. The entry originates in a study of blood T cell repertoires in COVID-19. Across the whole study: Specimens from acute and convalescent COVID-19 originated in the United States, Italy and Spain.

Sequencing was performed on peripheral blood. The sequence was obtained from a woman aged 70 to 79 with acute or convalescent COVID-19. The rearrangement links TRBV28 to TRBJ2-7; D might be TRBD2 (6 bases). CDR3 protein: CASRAPGLSYEQYF. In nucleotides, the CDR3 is TGTGCCAGCAGGGCACCGGGACTTTCCTACGAGCAGTACTTC.